This T cell receptor (beta chain) was sequenced for a study of blood T cell repertoires in COVID-19. Study-wide background: Samples representing acute and convalescent COVID-19 were sourced from the United States, Italy and Spain.

Sequenced by immunoSEQ multiplex PCR; TCRdb stores in-frame clones only, minus some. The repertoire includes 200,000 to 300,000 clones, 80% to 90% of them detected once, and 1.5% to 2% sits in the top ten. The CDR3 is 13 amino acids. Germline trimming cut 5 bases from V and 15 bases from J; bases unmatched to any gene: 11. The TCR was taken from a man in his forties or fifties who had recovered from COVID-19. Sequenced material: PBMCs or T cells enriched from blood (not recorded which). The J gene is TRBJ2-1, the V gene TRBV12-3 or TRBV12-4, with 9 nucleotides matching TRBD2. The CDR3 DNA reads as TGTGCCAGCAGTCCCAGAGATAGCGGGAGTCGGTTCTTC. Residues: CASSPRDSGSRFF.